What follows is one T cell receptor beta chain and its context. In its sample, this clonotype was seen a few times. Its antigen has not been determined. The input lacks base qualities; no much larger clone sits a single base away. Ficoll-Paque density gradient centrifugation was the method used to isolate PBMCs. Reading from cysteine to phenylalanine, the CDR3 counts 16 amino acids. Only CDR3 DNA remains: 48 bases, in frame from the first base. V loses 4 bases at its end and J loses 5 bases; junction bases beyond the gene matches: 8. Sequences PRHDT (CDR1) and FYEKMQ (CDR2) are obtained from the germline V gene (reference sequence). This specimen belongs to a study of T-cell memory formation after mild COVID-19 (dated by TCRdb to the early 2020s). Broadly, across the study: Most TCR sequence clusters were specific to one of the two donors. Two young, previously healthy adult volunteers made up the cohort, one male and one female. In a couple of donors, T-cell clones that expanded and contracted after mild COVID-19 were tracked by sequencing TCRalpha and TCRbeta repertoires over time.

General findings and caveats noted by the study authors: Contracting CD4+ clones were located mainly in the CM and EM memory subsets, whereas CD8+ clones were found to be enriched in EMRA. SARS-CoV-2 specificity of the second-wave clones peaking on day 37 was not confirmed. Only a couple of mild cases were covered in the study, and larger cohorts including severe cases with pre-infection samples were considered necessary. Clones that contracted from day 15 to 85 showed balanced CD4/CD8 phenotypes, whereas a second wave of clones that expanded from day 15 to 37 leaned towards CD4+. Some responding clones were found in pre-infection memory, which suggests that pre-existing cross-reactive memory T cells took part in the SARS-CoV-2 response.

The sequencer was an Illumina NovaSeq 6000. TCRalpha and TCRbeta cDNA libraries were built by 5'RACE with constant-segment primers, adding sample barcodes and unique molecular identifiers. Trizol reagent was used to extract RNA from every sample. Amplification of the libraries took two PCR steps, and the second step added a second sample barcode plus Illumina TruSeq adapters. Libraries were sequenced on an Illumina NovaSeq with 2 x 150 bp paired-end reads. The original methods were these. Reads were demultiplexed and collapsed into UMI-guided consensus sequences with migec v1.2.7. Using mixcr v2.1.11, the UMI consensuses were aligned to TRA and TRB V and J templates and assembled into clonotypes. Expanded or contracted clonotypes were those called significant by both edgeR and NoisET, with noise models trained on biological replicates. For edgeR calls, a false discovery rate-adjusted p below 0.01 and a log2 fold-change threshold of 1 were applied. As an exploratory analysis of dynamics, max-normalized trajectories of the 1000 most abundant clonotypes were examined by PCA with hierarchical clustering. Separately sequenced CD4+ and CD8+ repertoires were used to assign the CD4 or CD8 phenotype of responding clones. The public reads were reanalyzed by TCRdb: fastp trimming at Q25, MiXCR alignment, in-frame beta chains only. Each entry merges the rows of one CDR3 protein and shows their most common DNA and genes. TCRdb's processing, not the authors' own work, is the source of the V and J calls. This sample holds around 110,000 distinct CDR3 sequences; 9.5% to 15% were observed only once. The ten largest clones represent around 30% of the sample.

The sequenced material came from PBMCs or a T cell subset sorted from them (not recorded which). This chain is built from TRBV13 and TRBJ2-1; 10 bases in between match TRBD1. The sequence was collected from an adult woman who had mild COVID-19 (a few samples of this study predate the infection). The sample titles of this study are shuffled in the database, so cell type and time point are left out; the donor was told from shared clones. The DNA sequence is TGTGCCAGCAGCTCCCGGGACAGGGGCCCAGACAATGAGCAGTTCTTC. Its amino acids are CASSSRDRGPDNEQFF.